This TCR beta chain is from a study of CD8+ T cells in alopecia areata. The CDR3 extends over 12 amino acids. The germline V and J ends were trimmed by 0 bases and 5 bases, with 2 bases remaining between them. Germline CDR1 is LNHNV and CDR2 is YYDKDF (reference sequence). Sequencing used cDNA as its template, made by extracting RNA and reverse transcribing it. Only in-frame clones appear in the TCRdb table, and some are missing; sequencing was by immunoSEQ multiplex PCR. The sample contains just over 150,000 clones, 40% to 60% of which appear only once. This TCR was recovered from a human donor with alopecia areata. V gene TRBV15 combines with J gene TRBJ2-1; D is unclear. Here the sequenced sample was CD8+ T cells sorted from blood, taken at week 0. In DNA, the CDR3 is TGTGCCACCAGCAGAGAAAACAATGAGCAGTTCTTC. Amino acid sequence: CATSRENNEQFF.